Following are 11 T cell receptor beta chains from one sample sequenced in a study of identical twins (dated by TCRdb to 2016 to 2017). Library preparation used 5' RACE. Sequencer: Illumina HiSeq 2000. The public reads were quality trimmed at Q25 with fastp and then assembled into clones with MiXCR by TCRdb, keeping productive beta chains. Rows with a matching CDR3 protein are joined into one entry that keeps the most common DNA and genes. The sample table holds under 250,000 distinct CDR3 sequences, of which approximately 7.9% were seen once. The ten largest clones capture approximately 5.4% of the sample. The data also belong to a second study, concerning yellow fever vaccine responses in identical twins.

Material: CD8+ T cells sorted from blood. The source is a woman younger than 30 in good health.

V is TRBV24-1 and J is TRBJ1-1, with D possibly being TRBD1 (5 bases). CDR1 KGHDR and CDR2 SFDVKD come from the germline V gene. CDR3 length equals 13 residues. Deletions cut 10 bases from V and 0 bases from J, with 11 bases between. The CDR3 here is CATQGPVNTEAFF. CDR3 DNA sequence: TGTGCCACTCAGGGACCCGTGAACACTGAAGCTTTCTTT.

This clonotype came up many times. This chain links TRBV28 with TRBJ2-7; 8 bases fit TRBD2. V was pared by 3 bases and J by 0 bases, with 7 bases of the junction left unmatched. Germline values: CDR1 MDHEN, CDR2 SYDVKM. This CDR3 is 16 amino acids long. The CDR3 DNA is TGTGCCAGCAGTTTCCAACTAGCGGAATTCTCCTACGAGCAGTACTTC. It encodes CASSFQLAEFSYEQYF.

This clonotype has more than one count but fewer than ten. The chain employs TRBV28 and TRBJ2-7, with D possibly TRBD1 on 6 matching bases. Trimming removed 4 bases at V and 3 bases at J, with 16 bases between. The germline CDR1 and CDR2 sequences are MDHEN and SYDVKM. The CDR3 is 15 residues long. CDR3 coding DNA: TGTGCCAGCAGTTACAAGCCGGGACATGACTACGAGCAGTACTTC. It specifies CASSYKPGHDYEQYF.

A few counts support this clonotype. The chain is built from TRBV19 and TRBJ2-7, with D unclear. The germline V gene encodes CDR1 LNHDA and CDR2 SQIVND (reference sequence). CDR3 length: 13 amino acids. Between the trimmed V and J ends, which lost 1 base and 4 bases, there was a span of 8 bases. CDR3 loop: CASSIGLEYEQYF. CDR3 DNA: TGTGCCAGTAGTATAGGTTTGGAATACGAGCAGTACTTC.

The chain joins TRBV20-1 to TRBJ2-4, with D uncertain. CDR3 size: 13 residues. V shed 6 bases and J shed 2 bases, with 11 bases lying between them. CDR1 DFQATT and CDR2 SNEGSKA come from the germline V gene (reference sequence). The CDR3 sequence is CSAKEVTKNIQYF. CDR3 DNA: TGCAGTGCCAAGGAAGTAACCAAAAACATTCAGTACTTC.

The chain carries TRBV12-3 or TRBV12-4 and TRBJ1-1; D is unclear. This CDR3 spans 13 amino acids. V shed 0 bases and J shed 11 bases, with 13 bases lying between them. CDR3 sequence reads: CASSLAYGYIAFF. The CDR3 DNA sequence: TGTGCCAGCAGTTTAGCGTACGGTTATATCGCTTTCTTT.

The chain links TRBV5-1 to TRBJ1-3; no reliable D call. The germline V gene has CDR1 SGHRS and CDR2 YFSETQ. This CDR3 has 14 residues. Trimming pared 5 bases from V and 3 bases from J, leaving 12 bases between. The CDR3 loop is CASRERVNGNTIYF. CDR3 bases: TGCGCCAGCAGGGAAAGGGTGAATGGAAACACCATATATTTT.

Only a few counts were recorded for this clonotype. This may arise from a read error, as a much more abundant clone is one base away. This chain connects TRBV28 to TRBJ1-1, with D unresolved. The CDR3 is 14 residues long. The V gene lost 5 bases and the J gene lost 0 bases, with 10 bases spanning the gap. Germline-derived CDR1 and CDR2 are MDHEN and SYDVKM. CDR3 residues: CASSITAMNTEAFF. CDR3 in DNA: TGTGCCAGCAGTATCACAGCCATGAACACTGAAGCTTTCTTT.

The chain combines TRBV28 with TRBJ2-7, with D unresolved. Germline lookup yields CDR1 MDHEN and CDR2 SYDVKM. The CDR3 spans 18 residues. V dropped 4 bases and J dropped 2 bases, with 24 bases sitting between them. The CDR3 sequence: CASSSENLSDGSAYEQYF. CDR3 nucleotide sequence: TGTGCCAGCAGTTCCGAAAACCTCTCGGACGGGTCCGCCTACGAGCAGTACTTC.

In this sample, this clonotype turned up many times. The genes are TRBV12-3 or TRBV12-4 and TRBJ1-4, with 8 bases aligning to TRBD1. The CDR3 sequence is 16 residues long. With V trimmed by 5 bases and J by 3 bases, 8 bases remained unmatched. CDR3 coding DNA: TGTGCCAGCAGTATGGGCCCGACAGGGGCTAATGAAAAACTGTTTTTT. It codes for CASSMGPTGANEKLFF.

J is TRBJ2-7 and V is TRBV10-3; TRBD2 matches 8 bases. There are 14 residues in the CDR3. The germline V gene encodes CDR1 ENHRY and CDR2 SYGVKD. With 7 bases clipped from V and 5 bases from J, the junction kept 10 bases outside the gene matches. The CDR3 is CAITSGSAQDEQYF. The CDR3, as DNA: TGTGCCATCACCAGCGGGAGCGCCCAAGACGAGCAGTACTTC.